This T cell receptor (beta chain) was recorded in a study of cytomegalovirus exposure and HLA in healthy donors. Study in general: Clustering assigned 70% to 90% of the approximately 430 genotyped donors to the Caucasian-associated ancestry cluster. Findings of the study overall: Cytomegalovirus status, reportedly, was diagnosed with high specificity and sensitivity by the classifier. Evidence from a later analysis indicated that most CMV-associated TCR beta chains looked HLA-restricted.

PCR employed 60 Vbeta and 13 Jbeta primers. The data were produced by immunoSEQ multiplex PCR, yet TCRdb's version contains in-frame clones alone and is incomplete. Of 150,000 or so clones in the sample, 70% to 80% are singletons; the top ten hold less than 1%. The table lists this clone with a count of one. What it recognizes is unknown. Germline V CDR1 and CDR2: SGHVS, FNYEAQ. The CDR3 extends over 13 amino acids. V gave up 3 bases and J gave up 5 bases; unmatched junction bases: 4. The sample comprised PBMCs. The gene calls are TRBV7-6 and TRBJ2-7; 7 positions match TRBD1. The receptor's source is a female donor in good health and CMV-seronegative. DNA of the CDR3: TGTGCCAGCAGCTTTCGACAGGGTAACGAGCAGTACTTC. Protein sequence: CASSFRQGNEQYF.